The 18 T cell receptor beta chains below were found in one sample sequenced in a study of cytomegalovirus exposure and HLA in healthy donors. PCR was performed using 60 Vbeta and 13 Jbeta primers. Profiling relied on immunoSEQ multiplex PCR, and the TCRdb table lists in-frame clones only, not all of them. In total, the table holds around 110,000 clones. The sequenced sample consisted of PBMCs. The receptor set was obtained from a man aged 35-49 years in good health and CMV-seropositive.

The chain has TRBV19 and TRBJ2-3; 9 nucleotides agree with TRBD1. Looked up from germline, CDR1 is LNHDA and CDR2 is SQIVND (reference sequence). This CDR3 comprises 14 residues. The trim removed 5 bases at V and 8 bases at J, leaving 8 bases unmatched. Written as DNA, the CDR3 is TGTGCCAGTAGTGTCGGGACAGGGCCGGCTACGCAGTATTTT. Its protein product is CASSVGTGPATQYF.

This chain uses TRBV19 with TRBJ1-1; D remains unclear. This CDR3 is built from 14 residues. V was pared by 6 bases and J by 3 bases, with 14 bases between. Germline V CDR1 and CDR2: LNHDA, SQIVND (reference sequence). CDR3 coding DNA: TGTGCCAGTAGAGCGTCGATGGCCGACACTGAAGCTTTCTTT. Protein product: CASRASMADTEAFF.

The rearrangement uses TRBV2 and TRBJ2-1; TRBD2 matches at 8 bases. This CDR3 is built from 12 residues. V was clipped by 10 bases and J by 6 bases; unmatched bases: 5. In germline, CDR1 is SNHLY, CDR2 FYNNEI. CDR3 residues: CATPSGSNEQFF. The DNA of the CDR3 is TGTGCCACTCCAAGCGGGAGCAATGAGCAGTTCTTC.

This chain connects TRBV30 to TRBJ1-1; D gene uncertain. Trimming took 3 bases from V and 1 from J, leaving 9 bases between them. The CDR3 is 13 amino acids. Germline V lookup: CDR1 GTSNPN, CDR2 SVGIG (reference sequence). In DNA, the CDR3 is TGTGCCTGGAGGAGTGGTCAGAACACTGAAGCTTTCTTT. As protein: CAWRSGQNTEAFF.

V usage is TRBV5-1 and J usage is TRBJ1-3, with no clear D. Germline V gene lookup returns CDR1 SGHRS and CDR2 YFSETQ. The CDR3 is made up of 16 amino acids. Trimming cost V 4 bases and J 0 bases, with 14 bases left between them. Here the CDR3 DNA reads TGCGCCAGCAGCCCGTGGACTCAGCACTCTGGAAACACCATATATTTT. The encoded protein is CASSPWTQHSGNTIYF.

The CDR3: CSVGTGGSGANVLTF. CDR3 sequence (DNA): TGCAGCGTTGGGACAGGGGGGTCTGGGGCCAACGTCCTGACTTTC. J is TRBJ2-6 and V is TRBV29-1, with 10 bases aligning to TRBD1. The V segment lost 4 bases and the J segment 1 base; nucleotides outside the gene matches: 1. From germline, CDR1 is SQVTM and CDR2 ANQGSEA. The CDR3 has 15 residues. The full variable domain, in which reference TRBV29-1 and TRBJ2-6 provide the parts outside the CDR3, is SAVISQKPSRDICQRGTSLTIQCQVDSQVTMMFWYRQQPGQSLTLIATANQGSEATYESGFVIDKFPISRPNLTFSTLTVSNMSPEDSSIYLCSVGTGGSGANVLTFGAGSRLTVL.

The chain combines TRBV5-4 with TRBJ2-2; weak D call: TRBD1 (7 bases). Germline V CDR1 and CDR2: SGHNT, YYREEE (reference sequence). This CDR3 region has 16 residues. V was shortened by 4 bases and J by 4 bases, with 17 bases between the two germline ends. The DNA of the CDR3 is TGTGCCAGCAGCCAAGCAAGACAGGGAGGCACCGGGGAGCTGTTTTTT. Translated: CASSQARQGGTGELFF.

CDR3 DNA sequence: TGTGCCACCAGCAGAGTAAGTTCAGACAGCCTCTACGAGCAGTACTTC. It specifies CATSRVSSDSLYEQYF. This chain connects TRBV15 to TRBJ2-7; TRBD1 might be the D (5 bases). Between the trimmed V and J ends, which lost 1 base and 3 bases, there was a span of 16 bases. The V gene's germline CDR1 is LNHNV and CDR2 YYDKDF (reference sequence). The CDR3 extends over 16 amino acids.

This rearrangement joins TRBV2 to TRBJ2-3; D gene uncertain. In germline, CDR1 is SNHLY, CDR2 FYNNEI. The CDR3 runs 13 residues. Trimming took 6 bases from V and 2 from J, leaving 9 bases between them. As DNA, the CDR3 is TGTGCCAGCAGGCTTACTACCACAGATACGCAGTATTTT. Amino acid sequence: CASRLTTTDTQYF.

This chain links TRBV5-1 with TRBJ2-7; TRBD1 aligns across 7 bases. Germline CDR1 reads SGHRS; CDR2 reads YFSETQ. V lost 4 bases and J lost 2; bases outside the gene matches: 9. The CDR3 length is 15 residues. The CDR3 loop is CASSRTGTDTYEQYF. The CDR3, as DNA: TGCGCCAGCAGCAGAACCGGGACAGACACCTACGAGCAGTACTTC.

In DNA form, the CDR3 reads TGTGCCAGCACTCGGGACTCCCTGACTAATGAGCAGTTCTTC. This gives the protein CASTRDSLTNEQFF. V and J are TRBV6-6 and TRBJ2-1, with D possibly TRBD2 on 6 matching bases. The CDR3 spans 14 residues. Germline V gene sequence: CDR1 MNHNY, CDR2 SVGAGI (reference sequence). The ends were cut back, 7 bases at V and 7 bases at J, with 17 bases in the middle.

This chain uses TRBV14 with TRBJ2-5; 9 bases map to TRBD1. Germline V gene sequence: CDR1 SGHDN, CDR2 FVKESK. This CDR3 spans 15 amino acids. V shed 5 bases and J 5 bases; nucleotides not matched to a gene: 9. The CDR3 DNA sequence: TGTGCCAGCAGCGGACCACAGGGGGCGAGGGAGACCCAGTACTTC. Translation gives CASSGPQGARETQYF.

The genes are TRBV28 and TRBJ1-3; possible D gene TRBD1, 5 bases. Germline V gene lookup returns CDR1 MDHEN and CDR2 SYDVKM. CDR3 size: 13 residues. Trimming took 2 bases from V and 5 from J, leaving 7 bases between them. Here the CDR3 DNA reads TGTGCCAGCAGTTTAGACAGTCGAAACACCATATATTTT. This translates into CASSLDSRNTIYF.

The J gene is TRBJ1-3, the V gene TRBV28, with D uncertain. V dropped 5 bases and J dropped 0 bases, with 8 bases sitting between them. CDR3 length: 14 residues. Germline V gene sequence: CDR1 MDHEN, CDR2 SYDVKM. In DNA form, the CDR3 reads TGTGCCAGCAGTAGGAGTCACTCTGGAAACACCATATATTTT. Protein sequence: CASSRSHSGNTIYF.

This chain connects TRBV5-6 to TRBJ2-7; 8 bases map to TRBD1. There are 14 residues in the CDR3. Unmatched junction bases numbered 4, after V lost 3 bases and J lost 2 bases. The germline CDR1 and CDR2 sequences are SGHDT and YYEEEE. DNA for the CDR3: TGTGCCAGCAGCTCGGGACAGGTGACCTACGAGCAGTACTTC. This translates into CASSSGQVTYEQYF.

This chain joins TRBV6-5 and TRBJ2-7; 11 nucleotides match TRBD1. J lost 8 bases, V lost 6 bases, and 6 bases had no gene match. The CDR3 loop spans 13 amino acids. Germline V gene lookup returns CDR1 MNHEY and CDR2 SVGAGI. The CDR3 protein is CASSMDRGRQQYF. CDR3 nucleotide sequence: TGTGCCAGCAGCATGGACAGGGGGCGACAGCAGTACTTC.

The chain combines TRBV11-2 with TRBJ1-2, with D possibly TRBD1 on 5 matching bases. This CDR3 contains 16 residues. Trimming took off 0 bases at V and 1 base at J, with 12 bases between the two ends. Germline V gene lookup returns CDR1 SGHAT and CDR2 FQNNGV. In DNA form, the CDR3 reads TGTGCCAGCAGCTTAGATCGGCCAGGGCTTAACTATGGCTACACCTTC. Its translation: CASSLDRPGLNYGYTF.

The chain links TRBV28 to TRBJ1-4; 10 bases are shared with TRBD1. From germline, CDR1 is MDHEN and CDR2 SYDVKM. This CDR3 has 17 amino acids. The trim removed 6 bases at V and 2 bases at J, leaving 9 bases unmatched. DNA for the CDR3: TGTGCCAGCAGCAGGGGGGACAGGGGAGTGACTAATGAAAAACTGTTTTTT. Translating gives CASSRGDRGVTNEKLFF.